The T cell receptor (beta chain) under discussion was sequenced for a study of blood T cell repertoires in COVID-19. Overall study: Spain, Italy and the United States supplied samples that represented acute and convalescent COVID-19. PBMCs, B-cell-depleted T cells, or T cells provided the cDNA or gDNA that made up the material.

Authors' data handling: For nucleated cells, counts were estimated from reference gene primer amplification. The repertoire was sequenced with immunoSEQ multiplex PCR; TCRdb's copy has only in-frame clones and lacks some. The V and J calls and clone size come from that table; D and trimming were worked out from the DNA. The sample carries some 220,000 clones, around four fifths recorded once. The CDR3 has 15 residues. The J segment lost 5 bases and the V segment lost 8 bases, leaving 8 bases of the junction unmatched. Germline loops: CDR1 MRHNA, CDR2 SNTAGT. Judged by abundance, this clone is large. The sequencing input was peripheral blood. The chain has TRBV6-4 and TRBJ1-6, with 8 bases aligning to TRBD1. The clonotype comes from a woman in her 70s with COVID-19, enrolled during active disease. The CDR3 spells CASPTGGGDNSPLHF. CDR3 DNA sequence: TGTGCCAGCCCAACAGGGGGTGGGGATAATTCACCCCTCCACTTT.